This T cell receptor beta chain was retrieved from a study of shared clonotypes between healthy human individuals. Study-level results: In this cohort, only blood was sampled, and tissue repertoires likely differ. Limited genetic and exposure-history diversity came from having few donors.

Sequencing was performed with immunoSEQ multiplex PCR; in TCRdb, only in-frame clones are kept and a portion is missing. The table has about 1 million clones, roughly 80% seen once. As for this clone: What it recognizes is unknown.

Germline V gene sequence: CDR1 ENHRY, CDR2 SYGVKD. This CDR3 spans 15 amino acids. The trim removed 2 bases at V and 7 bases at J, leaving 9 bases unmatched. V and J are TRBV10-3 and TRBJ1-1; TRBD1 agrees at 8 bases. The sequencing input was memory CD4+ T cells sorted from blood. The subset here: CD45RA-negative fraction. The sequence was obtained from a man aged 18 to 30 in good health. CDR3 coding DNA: TGTGCCATCAGTGAGCCGACAGGGGCTGGTGGTGAAGCTTTCTTT. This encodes CAISEPTGAGGEAFF.